This paragraph covers one T cell receptor beta chain sequence. What it binds is unknown. One junction end does not reproduce the germline sequence, and a read error may be involved. Since all of the isolated RNA was reverse transcribed, expressed TCRB transcripts were what got sequenced. TCRdb keeps only in-frame clones here, not all; method: immunoSEQ multiplex PCR. The sample records some 48,000 clones, around 45% being singletons. The data stem from a study of beta chain features in type 1 diabetes. Study conclusions and caveats: TCRB CDR3s from Type 1 diabetes patients were moderately but significantly shorter in all four CD4+ subsets. Naive, central memory and Treg TCRB repertoires appeared more alike in patients than in healthy donors.

This sequence originates from a man aged 25-45 years with type 1 diabetes. Specimen: stem cell memory CD4+ T cells from blood.

Written as DNA, the CDR3 is TGTGCTAGCAGCTTAAGGGAAGGGACAACCTGGAGTGAGCAGTTCTTC. This encodes CASSLREGTTWSEQFF. The chain is built from TRBV7-7 and TRBJ2-1; D may be TRBD1 (6 bases). The CDR3 is 16 residues long. CDR1 and CDR2 from the germline V gene are SSHAT and FNYEAQ (reference sequence).